This TCR beta chain was identified during a study of OX40 agonist ivuxolimab in advanced cancers. Study background: The treatment was a fully human IgG2 OX40 agonist, ivuxolimab. Six ivuxolimab dose levels, 0.01 to 10 mg/kg, were given intravenously every 2 weeks.

This clone was found once. The method was immunoSEQ multiplex PCR; TCRdb's version includes in-frame clones alone and lacks a portion of them. The sample lists some 45,000 clones; roughly 90% were seen once. Blood sampling was done at baseline, cycle 4 day 1, and cycle 7 day 1. Germline-derived CDR1 and CDR2 are KGHSH and LQKENI. The CDR3 has 14 amino acids. With 3 bases removed from V and 3 bases from J, the gap between germline ends came to 11 bases. The TCR sequence derives from an adult with an advanced solid tumor such as melanoma, head and neck, liver or kidney cancer. The rearrangement joins TRBV18 to TRBJ1-1, with D perhaps matching TRBD1 (5 bases). The source material was CD4+ or CD8+ T cells sorted from blood, sampled in a trial of the OX40 agonist ivuxolimab. CDR3 sequence (DNA): TGTGCCAGCTCACCGGGTGGGGGGGACACTGAAGCTTTCTTT. This gives the protein CASSPGGGDTEAFF. Variable domain in full (rest from reference TRBV18 and TRBJ1-1): NAGVMQNPRHLVRRRGQEARLRCSPMKGHSHVYWYRQLPEEGLKFMVYLQKENIIDESGMPKERFSAEFPKEGPSILRIQQVVRGDSAAYFCASSPGGGDTEAFFGQGTRLTVV.